The 24 T cell receptor beta chains below come from one sample, sequenced in a study of blood T cell repertoires in COVID-19. Sequencing used immunoSEQ multiplex PCR; TCRdb keeps in-frame clones, though not all of them. The data show about 290,000 clones, approximately 80% seen once. Sequencing was done on a sample of peripheral blood. The origin of the receptors is a woman aged 50 to 60 with active or convalescent COVID-19.

The V and J genes are TRBV29-1 and TRBJ1-2; perhaps TRBD1 as D (5 bases). The CDR3 covers 12 residues. The V and J ends lost 4 bases and 6 bases respectively, with 12 bases between them. The germline gives CDR1 SQVTM, CDR2 ANQGSEA. The CDR3 region is CSVAYGGNGYTF. CDR3 in DNA: TGCAGCGTTGCGTACGGGGGGAATGGCTACACCTTC.

The CDR3 sequence is CATSRKKRNWNEQFF. The CDR3 nucleotides are TGTGCCACCAGCAGGAAAAAGCGGAATTGGAATGAGCAGTTCTTC. This chain links TRBV15 with TRBJ2-1, with D perhaps matching TRBD2 (5 bases). The CDR3 length is 15 residues. Trimming removed 3 bases from V and 7 bases from J, with 16 bases in between. Per germline, CDR1 LNHNV and CDR2 YYDKDF (reference sequence). Supplemented by reference TRBV15 and TRBJ2-1, the full variable domain reads DAMVIQNPRYQVTQFGKPVTLSCSQTLNHNVMYWYQQKSSQAPKLLFHYYDKDFNNEADTPDNFQSRRPNTSFCFLDIRSPGLGDTAMYLCATSRKKRNWNEQFFGPGTRLTVL.

A few counts support this clone. This chain uses TRBV4-1 with TRBJ1-1; unclear D gene. The length of the CDR3 is 15 residues. The germline V gene has CDR1 MGHRA and CDR2 YSYEKL. Trimming cost V 0 bases and J 4 bases, with 12 bases left between them. The chain's CDR3 is CASSQDPLAGTEAFF. The DNA of the CDR3 is TGCGCCAGCAGCCAAGATCCCTTAGCGGGCACTGAAGCTTTCTTT.

This chain uses TRBV24-1 with TRBJ2-3; 9 nucleotides agree with TRBD1. From germline, CDR1 is KGHDR and CDR2 SFDVKD. The CDR3 spans 17 residues. After removal of 4 bases from V and 0 bases from J, the junction contained 7 bases not matched to a gene. The CDR3 region has the DNA TGTGCCACCAGTGACCCTACCGGGACAGGGAGCACAGATACGCAGTATTTT. Encoded protein: CATSDPTGTGSTDTQYF.

V usage is TRBV27 and J usage is TRBJ2-1, with 9 positions matching TRBD2. J was trimmed by 6 bases and V by 5 bases; bases with no gene match: 11. The CDR3 totals 16 residues. The germline gives CDR1 MNHEY, CDR2 SMNVEV (reference sequence). CDR3 in amino acids: CASSPLAAGGPNEQFF. The CDR3 DNA reads as TGTGCCAGCAGTCCCCTCGCGGCGGGAGGGCCCAATGAGCAGTTCTTC.

The chain combines TRBV3-1 (or the pseudogene TRBV3-2) with TRBJ2-1; 7 positions match TRBD2. The CDR3 contains 19 residues. Germline lookup yields CDR1 LGHDT and CDR2 YNNKEL (reference sequence). The junction had 11 bases not matched to a gene; V was cut back by 0 bases and J by 0 bases. CDR3 sequence (DNA): TGTGCCAGCAGCCAAGAGGGAGAGGGAGGGCCAAGCTCCTACAATGAGCAGTTCTTC. Its translation is CASSQEGEGGPSSYNEQFF.

This chain connects TRBV11-2 to TRBJ2-7, with 9 bases aligning to TRBD2. With 2 bases clipped from V and 2 bases from J, the junction kept 7 bases outside the gene matches. The germline gives CDR1 SGHAT, CDR2 FQNNGV. The CDR3 consists of 16 residues. CDR3 sequence reads: CASSLRASGTPYEQYF. The CDR3 nucleotides are TGTGCCAGCAGCTTAAGGGCTAGCGGGACCCCCTACGAGCAGTACTTC.

This clone has just a few counts. The chain carries TRBV4-1 and TRBJ1-3, with 7 bases identical to TRBD1. V dropped 0 bases and J dropped 3; count of bases not matched to a gene: 17. CDR1 MGHRA and CDR2 YSYEKL come from the germline V gene. The length of the CDR3 is 20 residues. The CDR3 nucleotides are TGCGCCAGCAGCCAAGATCCTAGGAAGCTGGGGCGACAGGGTGGAAACACCATATATTTT. Translating it yields CASSQDPRKLGRQGGNTIYF.

The V gene is TRBV7-9, the J gene TRBJ2-7; 8 bases are a match to TRBD1. The CDR3 consists of 16 residues. With V trimmed by 0 bases and J by 7 bases, 11 bases remained unmatched. Per the germline V gene, CDR1 is SEHNR and CDR2 is FQNEAQ (reference sequence). CDR3 region: CASSLARDRPGWEQYF. CDR3 nucleotides: TGTGCCAGCAGCTTAGCCCGGGACAGGCCTGGGTGGGAGCAGTACTTC. Complete variable domain (other parts from reference TRBV7-9 and TRBJ2-7): DTGVSQNPRHKITKRGQNVTFRCDPISEHNRLYWYRQTLGQGPEFLTYFQNEAQLEKSRLLSDRFSAERPKGSFSTLEIQRTEQGDSAMYLCASSLARDRPGWEQYFGPGTRLTVT.

This clone was observed a few times. V usage is TRBV27 and J usage is TRBJ2-7, with 8 bases that match TRBD2. Germline V gives CDR1 MNHEY, CDR2 SMNVEV (reference sequence). The ends lost 6 bases at V and 1 base at J; junction bases unmatched: 11. The CDR3 extends over 16 amino acids. CDR3 nucleotides: TGTGCCAGCAGCCCGTCGTGGGCTAGCGGGTCCTACGAGCAGTACTTC. It yields the protein CASSPSWASGSYEQYF.

This clone was observed once. The chain recombines TRBV19 with TRBJ1-5; the match to TRBD1 covers 8 bases. Unmatched junction bases numbered 7, after V lost 7 bases and J lost 2 bases. The CDR3 covers 15 residues. The germline V gene has CDR1 LNHDA and CDR2 SQIVND (reference sequence). The CDR3 DNA sequence: TGTGCCAGTAATCGGGTGGACAGGGGCAATCAGCCCCAGCATTTT. Protein: CASNRVDRGNQPQHF.

This clone was observed a single time. V gene TRBV1 combines with J gene TRBJ2-2; TRBD2, the table's D call, lacks a check against the DNA. TRBV1 is tagged as a pseudogene. This CDR3 contains 16 residues. CDR3 sequence reads: CTSSPTSGSRNGELFF. The CDR3 region has the DNA TGCACCAGCAGCCCAACTAGCGGGAGCCGGAACGGGGAGCTGTTTTTT.

The CDR3 DNA follows: TGCGCCAGCAGCTTGGAGGGTGGGGGCAGTCAGCCCCAGCATTTT. This codes for CASSLEGGGSQPQHF. V gene TRBV5-1 combines with J gene TRBJ1-5; perhaps TRBD1 as D (6 bases). Looked up from germline, CDR1 is SGHRS and CDR2 is YFSETQ. Between the trimmed V and J ends, which lost 0 bases and 6 bases, there was a span of 13 bases. The length of the CDR3 is 15 residues.

CDR3 DNA: TGTGCCAGCAGTGAATCCACAGGGGGATCACCCCTCCACTTT. This encodes CASSESTGGSPLHF. This chain links TRBV25-1 with TRBJ1-6; TRBD1 aligns across 8 bases. Germline V gene data show CDR1 as MGHDK and CDR2 as SYGVNS. J gave up 10 bases and V 1 base, and 3 bases lay outside the gene matches. The CDR3 is 14 amino acids.

To note about this clone: Other DNA sequences in the same sample also yield this CDR3. The V and J genes are TRBV29-1 and TRBJ2-7; D might be TRBD2 (7 bases). CDR1 SQVTM and CDR2 ANQGSEA come from the germline V gene. CDR3 length: 11 residues. The CDR3 bases are TGCAGTGGGGGGGGCCCCTACGAGCAGTACTTC. This encodes CSGGGPYEQYF.

V gene TRBV10-3 combines with J gene TRBJ2-7; TRBD2 matches at 11 bases. The V gene's germline CDR1 is ENHRY and CDR2 SYGVKD. V lost 2 bases and J lost 7; bases outside the gene matches: 10. The CDR3 runs 16 residues. CDR3 amino acids: CAISEGLTSGRGEQYF. The CDR3 DNA follows: TGTGCCATCAGTGAGGGCCTAACTAGCGGGAGAGGTGAGCAGTACTTC.

The chain carries TRBV11-2 and TRBJ1-3; D not certain. This CDR3 is built from 13 residues. Deletions cut 5 bases from V and 8 bases from J, with 13 bases between. In germline, CDR1 is SGHAT, CDR2 FQNNGV. Here the CDR3 reads CASSGERSDTIYF. The CDR3, as DNA: TGTGCCAGCAGCGGCGAGAGGTCTGACACCATATATTTT.

The genes are TRBV28 and TRBJ2-1; a possible D gene is TRBD2 (5 bases). From germline, CDR1 is MDHEN and CDR2 SYDVKM. This CDR3 region has 18 residues. V lost 1 base and J 2 bases, leaving 18 bases between the germline ends. Written as DNA, the CDR3 is TGTGCCAGCAGTTTATACGGAGTCACTGGACTCGCCTACAATGAGCAGTTCTTC. Encoded protein: CASSLYGVTGLAYNEQFF.

This sequence joins TRBV7-8 and TRBJ2-2; 7 bases fit TRBD2. Losses at the gene ends were 6 bases for V and 6 bases for J; bases not matched to a gene: 13. CDR1 is SGHVS and CDR2 is FQNEAQ in the germline V gene. The CDR3 runs to 16 residues. The CDR3 is CASRAPGRELAGELFF. The CDR3 region has the DNA TGTGCCAGCAGGGCCCCAGGGCGGGAGTTAGCCGGGGAGCTGTTTTTT.

This clone appeared once. This rearrangement joins TRBV15 to TRBJ1-2, with unresolved D. V gave up 2 bases and J gave up 4 bases, with 14 bases separating them. Germline CDR1 reads LNHNV; CDR2 reads YYDKDF (reference sequence). The CDR3 consists of 15 residues. DNA of the CDR3: TGTGCCACCAGCAGACCCGACTCAACAACCTATGGCTACACCTTC. Amino acids: CATSRPDSTTYGYTF.

This clone appeared a few times. The chain employs TRBV10-2 and TRBJ2-5; the match to TRBD2 covers 14 bases. CDR1 is WSHSY and CDR2 is SAAADI in the germline V gene. The CDR3 contains 16 residues. The V and J ends lost 7 bases and 4 bases, in that order; junction bases with no gene match: 8. CDR3 in amino acids: CASMGGLAGVRETQYF. As DNA, the CDR3 is TGCGCCAGCATGGGGGGACTAGCGGGAGTAAGAGAGACCCAGTACTTC.

This rearrangement joins TRBV19 to TRBJ1-1; D is unclear. The germline gives CDR1 LNHDA, CDR2 SQIVND (reference sequence). The ends were cut back, 6 bases at V and 0 bases at J, with 8 bases in the middle. This CDR3 has 13 amino acids. CDR3 in DNA: TGTGCCAGTAGACGCGGCTTGAACACTGAAGCTTTCTTT. This codes for CASRRGLNTEAFF.

J is TRBJ1-6 and V is TRBV5-1; weak D call: TRBD1 (5 bases). This CDR3 has 15 amino acids. V lost 0 bases and J lost 8, with 12 bases in between. Per the germline V gene, CDR1 is SGHRS and CDR2 is YFSETQ. CDR3 amino acids: CASSLVSRVDSPLHF. CDR3 in DNA: TGCGCCAGCAGCTTGGTTTCCAGGGTGGATTCACCCCTCCACTTT.

The rearrangement links TRBV21-1 to TRBJ1-6. TRBV21-1 is reported as a pseudogene. The CDR3 contains 12 residues. In DNA, the CDR3 is TGTGCCAGCAGCAACCGCCTAGTTCCCCTCCACTTT. This encodes CASSNRLVPLHF.